The rows below give T cell receptor beta chains drawn from one sample of a study of T cell changes during pregnancy in multiple sclerosis. TCRdb's table, derived via immunoSEQ multiplex PCR, lists solely in-frame clones and lacks some. The sample lists tens of thousands of clones, about 90% seen once, with approximately 0.69% in the top ten. Specimen: CD4+ T cells from peripheral blood mononuclear cells, collected in the first trimester of pregnancy. The source of these receptors is a female donor with multiple sclerosis, enrolled in a pregnancy study. The CDR3 runs from the conserved cysteine through the conserved F or W. A D gene is named only where the DNA matches it firmly. Expanded clones are given a class, and other clones once, few, many or no size at all.

j_call: TRBJ1-1; d_call: TRBD1; clone_size: few; cdr3_length: 14; v_call: TRBV18; cdr3_aa: CASSPGQGGTEAFF; cdr3_nt: TGTGCCAGCTCACCTGGACAGGGGGGCACTGAAGCTTTCTTT
j_call: TRBJ2-3; d_call: TRBD1; clone_size: NA; cdr3_length: 14; v_call: TRBV7-9; cdr3_aa: CASSLTGGTDTQYF; cdr3_nt: TGTGCCAGCAGCTTAACAGGGGGCACAGATACGCAGTATTTT
j_call: TRBJ1-2; d_call: TRBD1; clone_size: NA; cdr3_length: 14; v_call: TRBV10-3; cdr3_aa: CAINRDRANYGYTF; cdr3_nt: TGTGCCATCAACCGGGACAGAGCTAACTATGGCTACACCTTC
j_call: TRBJ1-5; d_call: TRBD1; clone_size: once; cdr3_length: 16; v_call: TRBV5-6; cdr3_aa: CASSPDLGQGLEPQHF; cdr3_nt: TGTGCCAGCAGCCCCGACCTCGGACAGGGCTTGGAGCCCCAGCATTTT
j_call: TRBJ1-2; d_call: NA; clone_size: NA; cdr3_length: 14; v_call: TRBV7-3; cdr3_aa: CASSRGRAGDGYTF; cdr3_nt: TGTGCCAGCTCGCGAGGGAGGGCAGGGGATGGCTACACCTTC
j_call: TRBJ1-2; d_call: TRBD1; clone_size: NA; cdr3_length: 13; v_call: TRBV28; cdr3_aa: CASSIVSGGGYTF; cdr3_nt: TGTGCCAGCAGTATCGTCTCAGGGGGAGGCTACACCTTC
j_call: TRBJ2-3; d_call: TRBD2; clone_size: NA; cdr3_length: 18; v_call: TRBV7-2; cdr3_aa: CASSLRTSGGAGTDTQYF; cdr3_nt: TGTGCCAGCAGCTTGAGGACTAGCGGGGGGGCCGGCACAGATACGCAGTATTTT
j_call: TRBJ1-2; d_call: NA; clone_size: NA; cdr3_length: 14; v_call: TRBV6-5; cdr3_aa: CASSYLDGEYGYTF; cdr3_nt: TGTGCCAGCAGTTACTTGGACGGGGAATATGGCTACACCTTC
j_call: TRBJ2-7; d_call: TRBD1; clone_size: NA; cdr3_length: 15; v_call: TRBV5-6; cdr3_aa: CASSSRDRLYYEQYF; cdr3_nt: TGTGCCAGCAGCTCCCGGGACAGGCTATACTACGAGCAGTACTTC
j_call: TRBJ1-1; d_call: NA; clone_size: NA; cdr3_length: 15; v_call: TRBV21-1; cdr3_aa: CASRKVGGHKTEAFF; cdr3_nt: TGTGCCAGCAGGAAAGTCGGGGGGCATAAGACTGAAGCTTTCTTT
j_call: TRBJ2-3; d_call: NA; clone_size: NA; cdr3_length: 13; v_call: TRBV7-6; cdr3_aa: CASSVLTADTQYF; cdr3_nt: TGTGCCAGCAGCGTCCTGACAGCAGATACGCAGTATTTT
j_call: TRBJ1-6; d_call: NA; clone_size: NA; cdr3_length: 13; v_call: TRBV14; cdr3_aa: CASSQDLRSPLHF; cdr3_nt: TGTGCCAGCAGCCAAGATCTCCGTTCACCCCTCCACTTT
j_call: TRBJ2-2; d_call: NA; clone_size: NA; cdr3_length: 13; v_call: TRBV7-3; cdr3_aa: CASSPSDTGELFF; cdr3_nt: TGTGCCAGCAGCCCTAGCGACACCGGGGAGCTGTTTTTT
j_call: TRBJ1-5; d_call: NA; clone_size: NA; cdr3_length: 15; v_call: TRBV23-1; cdr3_aa: CASSQSKGDLEPQHF; cdr3_nt: TGCGCCAGCAGTCAATCTAAGGGGGACCTCGAGCCCCAGCATTTT
j_call: TRBJ2-6; d_call: TRBD1; clone_size: NA; cdr3_length: 18; v_call: TRBV30; cdr3_aa: CAWSKRDRSFSGANVLTF; cdr3_nt: TGTGCCTGGAGTAAACGGGACAGGTCCTTCTCTGGGGCCAACGTCCTGACTTTC
j_call: TRBJ2-1; d_call: TRBD1; clone_size: NA; cdr3_length: 15; v_call: TRBV6-5; cdr3_aa: CASSPGTGGKNEQFF; cdr3_nt: TGTGCCAGCAGTCCCGGGACAGGGGGCAAGAATGAGCAGTTCTTC
j_call: TRBJ2-3; d_call: TRBD2; clone_size: NA; cdr3_length: 15; v_call: TRBV2; cdr3_aa: CASSGDGGRTDTQYF; cdr3_nt: TGTGCCAGCAGTGGAGACGGGGGGAGGACAGATACGCAGTATTTT
j_call: TRBJ1-1; d_call: NA; clone_size: NA; cdr3_length: 14; v_call: TRBV5-1; cdr3_aa: CASRWDSPSGEAFF; cdr3_nt: TGCGCCAGCAGATGGGACTCCCCGAGCGGTGAAGCTTTCTTT
j_call: TRBJ2-3; d_call: TRBD1; clone_size: NA; cdr3_length: 14; v_call: TRBV5-1; cdr3_aa: CASSLTGDKDTQYF; cdr3_nt: TGCGCCAGCAGCCTTACAGGGGATAAGGATACGCAGTATTTT
j_call: TRBJ1-6; d_call: NA; clone_size: NA; cdr3_length: 12; v_call: TRBV10-3; cdr3_aa: CAISAPSGPLHF; cdr3_nt: TGTGCCATCAGTGCCCCTTCGGGTCCCCTCCACTTT
j_call: TRBJ1-6; d_call: NA; clone_size: NA; cdr3_length: 13; v_call: TRBV7-4; cdr3_aa: CASSARGRSPLHF; cdr3_nt: TGTGCCAGCAGCGCGAGAGGTCGCTCACCCCTCCACTTT
j_call: TRBJ2-7; d_call: TRBD2; clone_size: NA; cdr3_length: 16; v_call: TRBV9; cdr3_aa: CASSVGSGGASYEQYF; cdr3_nt: TGTGCCAGCAGCGTAGGTTCCGGGGGGGCCTCCTACGAGCAGTACTTC
j_call: TRBJ2-7; d_call: TRBD2; clone_size: NA; cdr3_length: 16; v_call: TRBV9; cdr3_aa: CASSVGGTSDIYEQYF; cdr3_nt: TGTGCCAGCAGCGTAGGGGGGACTAGCGATATCTACGAGCAGTACTTC
j_call: TRBJ1-1; d_call: NA; clone_size: NA; cdr3_length: 13; v_call: TRBV18; cdr3_aa: CASSPTPDAEAFF; cdr3_nt: TGTGCCAGCTCACCGACACCAGACGCTGAAGCTTTCTTT
j_call: TRBJ1-5; d_call: NA; clone_size: NA; cdr3_length: 16; v_call: TRBV11-2; cdr3_aa: CASSLGVRGAGQPQHF; cdr3_nt: TGTGCCAGCAGTTTGGGAGTTCGGGGGGCAGGTCAGCCCCAGCATTTT
j_call: TRBJ2-7; d_call: NA; clone_size: NA; cdr3_length: 16; v_call: TRBV6-6; cdr3_aa: CASRTTAGGTSYEQYF; cdr3_nt: TGTGCCAGCAGAACAACTGCAGGGGGGACCTCCTACGAGCAGTACTTC
j_call: TRBJ1-6; d_call: TRBD1; clone_size: few; cdr3_length: 16; v_call: TRBV6-4; cdr3_aa: CASSDSGQGDNSPLHF; cdr3_nt: TGTGCCAGCAGTGACTCGGGGCAGGGGGATAATTCACCCCTCCACTTT
j_call: TRBJ2-7; d_call: TRBD2; clone_size: NA; cdr3_length: 16; v_call: TRBV7-2; cdr3_aa: CASSLEFGGFSYEQYF; cdr3_nt: TGTGCCAGCAGCTTAGAGTTCGGGGGGTTCTCCTACGAGCAGTACTTC
j_call: TRBJ2-3; d_call: TRBD1; clone_size: NA; cdr3_length: 16; v_call: TRBV7-9; cdr3_aa: CASSPKGGTGYDTQYF; cdr3_nt: TGTGCCAGCAGCCCGAAGGGTGGGACAGGGTATGATACGCAGTATTTT
j_call: TRBJ1-2; d_call: NA; clone_size: NA; cdr3_length: 12; v_call: TRBV11-2; cdr3_aa: CASSSNYYGYTF; cdr3_nt: TGTGCCAGCAGCTCCAACTACTATGGCTACACCTTC
j_call: TRBJ2-6; d_call: TRBD1; clone_size: NA; cdr3_length: 15; v_call: TRBV7-7; cdr3_aa: CASSSRGRGANVLTF; cdr3_nt: TGTGCCAGCAGCTCCAGGGGGCGGGGGGCCAACGTCCTGACTTTC
j_call: TRBJ1-1; d_call: TRBD1; clone_size: NA; cdr3_length: 15; v_call: TRBV9; cdr3_aa: CASSGQGVLNTEAFF; cdr3_nt: TGTGCCAGCAGCGGGCAGGGGGTGTTGAACACTGAAGCTTTCTTT
j_call: TRBJ2-3; d_call: TRBD2; clone_size: NA; cdr3_length: 16; v_call: TRBV5-8; cdr3_aa: CASSLGTSARTDTQYF; cdr3_nt: TGTGCCAGCAGCCTGGGGACTAGCGCCCGCACAGATACGCAGTATTTT
j_call: TRBJ1-5; d_call: TRBD1; clone_size: few; cdr3_length: 15; v_call: TRBV2; cdr3_aa: CASRHRGQGNQPQHF; cdr3_nt: TGTGCCAGCAGACACCGCGGACAGGGCAATCAGCCCCAGCATTTT
j_call: TRBJ2-7; d_call: TRBD1; clone_size: NA; cdr3_length: 13; v_call: TRBV6-1; cdr3_aa: CASSDAGTGGQYF; cdr3_nt: TGTGCCAGCAGTGACGCCGGGACAGGGGGCCAGTACTTC
j_call: TRBJ2-1; d_call: TRBD2; clone_size: NA; cdr3_length: 15; v_call: TRBV25-1; cdr3_aa: CASSESGNSYNEQFF; cdr3_nt: TGTGCCAGCAGTGAGAGCGGGAATTCCTACAATGAGCAGTTCTTC
j_call: TRBJ1-3; d_call: NA; clone_size: NA; cdr3_length: 13; v_call: TRBV5-4; cdr3_aa: CASSLPLGNTIYF; cdr3_nt: TGTGCCAGCAGCCTACCTCTCGGAAACACCATATATTTT
j_call: TRBJ2-1; d_call: TRBD2; clone_size: NA; cdr3_length: 15; v_call: TRBV7-2; cdr3_aa: CASSFRGGNLNEQFF; cdr3_nt: TGTGCCAGCAGCTTCCGGGGGGGGAACCTCAATGAGCAGTTCTTC
j_call: TRBJ1-6; d_call: TRBD1; clone_size: once; cdr3_length: 13; v_call: TRBV7-7; cdr3_aa: CASSLDRGSPLHF; cdr3_nt: TGTGCCAGCAGCCTAGACAGGGGTTCACCCCTCCACTTT
j_call: TRBJ2-7; d_call: TRBD2; clone_size: NA; cdr3_length: 18; v_call: TRBV11-2; cdr3_aa: CASSRGLAGGQRGLEQYF; cdr3_nt: TGTGCCAGCAGCCGGGGACTAGCGGGGGGGCAACGTGGGCTCGAGCAGTACTTC